This T cell receptor beta chain originates from a study of tumor-infiltrating lymphocytes in localized non-small cell lung cancer. To note about this clone: What it binds is not known.

Germline CDR1 reads SGHTA; CDR2 reads FQGTGA. The CDR3 length is 15 residues. After removal of 6 bases from V and 1 base from J, the junction contained 2 bases not matched to a gene. Repertoires were generated with immunoSEQ multiplex PCR, while TCRdb's copy carries only in-frame clones and drops some. The data hold thousands of clones, with 65% to 85% observed a single time. Study-level findings and limits: Not all patients were TCR sequenced, owing to tissue quantity. No T-cell fraction difference was seen between IM1 and IM2 tumors. Compared with uninvolved lung, tumors showed higher T cell infiltration by TCRbeta sequencing.

This receptor was taken from a human donor with non-small cell lung cancer. This sequence joins TRBV7-3 and TRBJ2-2, with 10 bases that match TRBD2. Material: uninvolved lung tissue not adjacent to the tumor. CDR3 amino acids: CASSRTSGNTGELFF. CDR3 in DNA: TGTGCCAGCAGTCGGACTAGCGGGAACACCGGGGAGCTGTTTTTT.